A single sample gave rise to the 20 T cell receptor beta chains below, sequenced in a study of shared T cell receptors in the human thymus. Method: immunoSEQ multiplex PCR; TCRdb's copy keeps in-frame clones and lacks some. The data contain more than 550,000 clones, over 75% of them seen just once; the ten biggest clones take up 0.009% to 0.0095%. The same specimen was also included in a second study, on human thymus T cells.

Sequencing was carried out using thymocytes. These receptor sequences come from a boy younger than two with a congenital heart defect.

The CDR3 DNA sequence: TGTGCCTGGAGCCAACAGGGGACTGGCAATCAGCCCCAGCATTTT. It encodes CAWSQQGTGNQPQHF. The chain couples TRBV30 to TRBJ1-5; 7 positions match TRBD1. Germline V gives CDR1 GTSNPN, CDR2 SVGIG (reference sequence). The V gene end was trimmed by 3 bases and the J gene end by 2 bases; junction bases not matched to a gene: 7. This CDR3 has 15 amino acids.

The chain combines TRBV28 with TRBJ2-7, with D hard to call. Germline lookup yields CDR1 MDHEN and CDR2 SYDVKM. Trimming took 5 bases from V and 3 from J, leaving 8 bases between them. The CDR3 runs 12 residues. The CDR3 spells CASSDFHYEQYF. CDR3 nucleotide sequence: TGTGCCAGCAGTGACTTTCACTACGAGCAGTACTTC.

J is TRBJ1-5 and V is TRBV6-5, with TRBD1 as a possible D gene (5 bases). Germline V gives CDR1 MNHEY, CDR2 SVGAGI. This CDR3 has 15 amino acids. V dropped 4 bases and J dropped 3 bases, with 13 bases sitting between them. The CDR3: CASSLGGTPNQPQHF. DNA for the CDR3: TGTGCCAGCAGTTTGGGGGGAACCCCCAATCAGCCCCAGCATTTT.

The V gene is TRBV28, the J gene TRBJ1-1, with a possible D match to TRBD1 (6 bases). V shed 5 bases and J shed 6 bases, with 10 bases lying between them. CDR1 MDHEN and CDR2 SYDVKM come from the germline V gene. This CDR3 has 12 amino acids. CDR3 sequence: CASSPGTSEAFF. The CDR3 region has the DNA TGTGCCAGCAGTCCCGGGACATCTGAAGCTTTCTTT.

The CDR3 bases are TGTGCCAGCAGGCGAGGGTTTAACTATGGCTACACCTTC. Its translation is CASRRGFNYGYTF. The chain couples TRBV28 to TRBJ1-2; no firm D call. Germline lookup yields CDR1 MDHEN and CDR2 SYDVKM. V gave up 6 bases and J gave up 1 base, with 9 bases separating them. The length of the CDR3 is 13 residues.

The J gene is TRBJ1-4, the V gene TRBV2, with TRBD1 matching over 9 bases. Germline lookup yields CDR1 SNHLY and CDR2 FYNNEI. V lost 6 bases, J lost 5 bases, and 4 bases stayed unmatched. The CDR3 loop spans 14 amino acids. The CDR3 loop reads CASRATGGNEKLFF. CDR3 nucleotides: TGTGCCAGCAGGGCGACAGGGGGGAATGAAAAACTGTTTTTT.

This chain links TRBV12-5 with TRBJ1-5; D is possibly TRBD1 (6 bases). The CDR3 covers 16 residues. V was clipped by 2 bases and J by 2 bases, with 13 bases between them. The germline CDR1 and CDR2 sequences are LGHNT and FRNRAP. This chain's CDR3 is CASGLIGGQGNQPQHF. The CDR3, as DNA: TGTGCTAGTGGTTTGATCGGGGGGCAGGGCAATCAGCCCCAGCATTTT.

The rearrangement joins TRBV5-8 to TRBJ2-7; D is unclear. V was shortened by 0 bases and J by 5 bases, with 12 bases between the two germline ends. CDR1 and CDR2 from the germline V gene are SGHTS and YDEGEE. The CDR3 length is 14 residues. This CDR3 reads CASSLVVLKHEQYF. CDR3 nucleotides: TGTGCCAGCAGCTTGGTAGTCCTTAAGCACGAGCAGTACTTC.

This chain joins TRBV7-9 and TRBJ2-5; 15 nucleotides align to TRBD2. Judging by the DNA end, TRBJ2-7 fits better; the J call may be wrong. The CDR3 consists of 16 residues. The germline CDR1 and CDR2 sequences are SEHNR and FQNEAQ (reference sequence). The DNA for the CDR3 is TGTGCCAGCAGCTCTTACGGGACTAGCGGGGGGTACGAGCAGTACTTC. Translating gives CASSSYGTSGGYEQYF.

The chain employs TRBV27 and TRBJ2-5, with D perhaps TRBD1 (6 bases). Per germline, CDR1 MNHEY and CDR2 SMNVEV (reference sequence). The CDR3 sequence is 16 residues long. Trimming pared 4 bases from V and 4 bases from J, leaving 19 bases between. CDR3 nucleotide sequence: TGTGCCAGCAGTTCGACAGGCAAACCAGAAAGAGAGACCCAGTACTTC. Its protein is CASSSTGKPERETQYF.

The V and J genes are TRBV10-3 and TRBJ2-2, with TRBD2 matching 7 bases. With V trimmed by 6 bases and J by 7 bases, 5 bases remained unmatched. CDR1 is ENHRY and CDR2 is SYGVKD in the germline V gene. The CDR3 spans 13 residues. The CDR3 region has the DNA TGTGCCATCAGCGGGAGGTCGGGCGGGGAGCTGTTTTTT. It specifies CAISGRSGGELFF.

This chain links TRBV5-5 with TRBJ2-2; possibly TRBD2 for D (5 bases). Germline-derived CDR1 and CDR2 are SGHKS and YYEKEE (reference sequence). V gave up 1 base and J gave up 5 bases, with 9 bases separating them. The CDR3 length is 14 residues. The CDR3 coding sequence is TGTGCCAGCAGCTTGAATTGGAGGACCGGGGAGCTGTTTTTT. Residues: CASSLNWRTGELFF.

V usage is TRBV2 and J usage is TRBJ2-1, with D uncertain. Germline V gene sequence: CDR1 SNHLY, CDR2 FYNNEI. The V end lost 2 bases, the J end lost 5 bases, and 4 bases lay between the germline ends. CDR3 length: 12 residues. The CDR3 loop is CASSEQNNEQFF. The CDR3 region has the DNA TGTGCCAGCAGTGAACAGAACAATGAGCAGTTCTTC.

V and J are TRBV27 and TRBJ1-5; D gene unclear. Trimming cost V 5 bases and J 7 bases, with 6 bases left between them. The germline V gene has CDR1 MNHEY and CDR2 SMNVEV (reference sequence). The CDR3 covers 11 residues. The DNA for the CDR3 is TGTGCCAGCAGTATAGTCCAGCCCCAGCATTTT. It specifies CASSIVQPQHF.

The V call is TRBV7-2, the J call TRBJ2-5, with 7 bases matching TRBD1. CDR3 size: 12 residues. Germline CDR1 and CDR2: SGHTA and FQGNSA. V lost 6 bases and J lost 5; bases outside the gene matches: 3. The CDR3 region is CASRRGRETQYF. The CDR3 nucleotides read TGTGCCAGCAGAAGGGGGCGGGAGACCCAGTACTTC. The variable domain in full, with the rest retrieved from reference TRBV7-2 and TRBJ2-5, is GAGVSQSPSNKVTEKGKDVELRCDPISGHTALYWYRQSLGQGLEFLIYFQGNSAPDKSGLPSDRFSAERTGGSVSTLTIQRTQQEDSAVYLCASRRGRETQYFGPGTRLLVL.

This chain joins TRBV4-3 and TRBJ1-2, with 8 positions matching TRBD1. Trimming took 2 bases from V and 9 from J; bases not matched to a gene: 5. The CDR3 covers 13 residues. Germline V gene sequence: CDR1 LGHNA, CDR2 YSLEER. DNA for the CDR3: TGCGCCAGCAGCCAAACAGGGGGGGAAAGCTACACCTTC. It codes for CASSQTGGESYTF.

This chain links TRBV27 with TRBJ2-1; D is possibly TRBD2 (5 bases). Trimming cost V 4 bases and J 8 bases, with 15 bases left between them. CDR1 and CDR2 from the germline V gene are MNHEY and SMNVEV (reference sequence). This CDR3 region has 14 residues. In DNA, the CDR3 is TGTGCCAGCAGTTGTTCACTAGGATTCCATGAGCAGTTCTTC. It yields the protein CASSCSLGFHEQFF.

The V and J genes are TRBV11-3 and TRBJ1-3, with a weak D call TRBD1 (6 bases). Trimming took 9 bases from V and 3 from J, leaving 12 bases between them. Germline-derived CDR1 and CDR2 are SGHNT and YENEEA. The length of the CDR3 is 13 residues. The CDR3: CARLQGGGNTIYF. In DNA form, the CDR3 reads TGTGCCAGGTTACAGGGTGGTGGAAACACCATATATTTT.

The CDR3 here is CASSSVAGGIGEQYF. DNA for the CDR3: TGTGCCAGCAGTTCGGTAGCGGGAGGGATTGGCGAGCAGTACTTC. This chain links TRBV2 with TRBJ2-7; 11 positions match TRBD2. Germline V CDR1 and CDR2: SNHLY, FYNNEI. J was trimmed by 6 bases and V by 5 bases; bases with no gene match: 9. The CDR3 has 15 residues.

This chain connects TRBV2 to TRBJ1-6, with D perhaps TRBD1 (5 bases). V gave up 3 bases and J gave up 10 bases, with 10 bases separating them. CDR1 is SNHLY, CDR2 FYNNEI, per germline. This CDR3 is built from 13 residues. Here the CDR3 reads CASSDQGRSPLHF. Here the CDR3 DNA reads TGTGCCAGCAGTGACCAGGGTAGATCACCCCTCCACTTT.